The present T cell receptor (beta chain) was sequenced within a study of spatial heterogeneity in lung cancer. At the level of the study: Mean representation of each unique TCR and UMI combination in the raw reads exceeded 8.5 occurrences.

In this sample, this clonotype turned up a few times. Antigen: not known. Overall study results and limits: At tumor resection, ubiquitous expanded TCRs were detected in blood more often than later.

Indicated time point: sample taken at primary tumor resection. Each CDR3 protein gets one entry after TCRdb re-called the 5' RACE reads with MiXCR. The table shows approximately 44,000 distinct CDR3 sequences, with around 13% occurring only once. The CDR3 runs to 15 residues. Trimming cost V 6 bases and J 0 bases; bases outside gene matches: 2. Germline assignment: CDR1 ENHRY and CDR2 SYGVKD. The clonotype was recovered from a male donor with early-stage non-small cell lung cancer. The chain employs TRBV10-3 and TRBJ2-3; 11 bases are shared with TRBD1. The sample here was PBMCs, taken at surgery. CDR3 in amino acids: CAIRGTGGSTDTQYF. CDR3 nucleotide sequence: TGTGCCATCAGGGGGACAGGGGGAAGCACAGATACGCAGTATTTT.